A selection of T cell receptor beta chains follows, all from one sample in a study of T cell responses to AZD1222 COVID-19 vaccine. Sequencing was performed with immunoSEQ multiplex PCR; in TCRdb, only in-frame clones are kept and a portion is missing. The data contain approximately 150,000 clones, roughly nine tenths of them seen just once; the ten biggest clones take up 2.5% to 3.5%. The material sequenced was peripheral blood, taken on day 0 of AZD1222 vaccination. These receptors all stem from an adult in good health. CDR3s include the opening cysteine and the closing phenylalanine or tryptophan. A D gene is named only where the DNA matches it firmly. Clone size, where shown, is once, few, many, or a class for clones that have expanded.

abundance,v_gene,d_gene,j_gene,CDR3nt,CDR3aa
-,TRBV7-6,TRBD2,TRBJ2-7,TGTGCCAGCAGCCACGGGACTAGCGGGGTTTACGAGCAGTACTTC,CASSHGTSGVYEQYF
-,TRBV2,-,TRBJ1-1,TGTGCCAGCAAATACCGAGGAGGGGGAATGAACACTGAAGCTTTCTTT,CASKYRGGGMNTEAFF
-,TRBV5-6,-,TRBJ1-2,TGTGCCAGCAGCCCCGTGACCCGCTTGTGGTATGGCTACACCTTC,CASSPVTRLWYGYTF
-,TRBV15,-,TRBJ2-6,TGTGCCACCACTACTGGGGCCAACGTCCTGACTTTC,CATTTGANVLTF
few,TRBV7-3,TRBD1,TRBJ2-7,TGTGCCAGCAGCGCCCTACAGGGGTCCGAGCAGTACTTC,CASSALQGSEQYF
-,TRBV7-9,-,TRBJ1-2,TGTGCCAGCAGCTTAGGGGACGGCGGCTACACCTTC,CASSLGDGGYTF
-,TRBV6-5,-,TRBJ1-5,TGTGCCAGCAGGAGAGTAGATCAGCCCCAGCATTTT,CASRRVDQPQHF
-,TRBV7-8,-,TRBJ2-3,TGTGCCAGCAGCCGAGAGGTTGGAACAGATACGCAGTATTTT,CASSREVGTDTQYF
once,TRBV5-5,TRBD2,TRBJ2-7,TGTGCCAGCAGCTTGGATAGCGGGGGGGCCTGGTACGAGCAGTACTTC,CASSLDSGGAWYEQYF
-,TRBV6-5,TRBD1,TRBJ1-6,TGTGCCAGCAGTAGGCAGGGGGATAATTCACCCCTCCACTTT,CASSRQGDNSPLHF
-,TRBV19,-,TRBJ1-1,TGTGCCAGTAGGGTTTTTGTTAACACTGAAGCTTTCTTT,CASRVFVNTEAFF
-,TRBV6-2/TRBV6-3,-,TRBJ2-7,TGTGCCAGCAGTGACGACATCGGCGAGCAGTACTTC,CASSDDIGEQYF
-,TRBV11-2,-,TRBJ1-1,TGTGCCAGCAGCCCCTCGGGGAACACTGAAGCTTTCTTT,CASSPSGNTEAFF
-,TRBV14,-,TRBJ1-1,TGTGCCAGCAGCCAAGGGCCAGAAGTGTTCGGCACAATGAACACTGAAGCTTTCTTT,CASSQGPEVFGTMNTEAFF
-,TRBV29-1,TRBD1,TRBJ1-1,TGCAGCGTTGAAGATATGGGACAGGGGCTAGTGAACACTGAAGCTTTCTTT,CSVEDMGQGLVNTEAFF
-,TRBV5-1,TRBD1,TRBJ2-2,TGCGCCAGCGGGACCGGGACAGGGGACACCGGGGAGCTGTTTTTT,CASGTGTGDTGELFF
-,TRBV7-9,-,TRBJ2-5,TGTGCCAGCAGCTTAGAGTACCCGTCCCAAGAGACCCAGTACTTC,CASSLEYPSQETQYF
-,TRBV3-1/TRBV3-2,-,TRBJ2-3,TGTGCCAGCAGCCAAGATTTCGGCTATACGCAGTATTTT,CASSQDFGYTQYF
-,TRBV25-1,TRBD2,TRBJ2-6,TGTGCCAGCAGTGTGGGGGGGGCTGGGGCCAACGTCCTGACTTTC,CASSVGGAGANVLTF
-,TRBV6-5,-,TRBJ2-7,TGTGCCAGCAGGGCCGGTTGGGACGGCGAGCAGTACTTC,CASRAGWDGEQYF
-,TRBV19,-,TRBJ1-5,TGTGCCAGTAATGTGGGGGGGTATCAGCCCCAGCATTTT,CASNVGGYQPQHF
-,TRBV12-5,TRBD1,TRBJ2-7,TGTGCTAGTGGTTCCCGGGACAGGGGCCTCTACGAGCAGTACTTC,CASGSRDRGLYEQYF
few,TRBV18,TRBD1,TRBJ2-7,TGTGCCAGCTCACCAACGGACAGGAGTTACTACGAGCAGTACTTC,CASSPTDRSYYEQYF
-,TRBV7-2,TRBD2,TRBJ2-7,TGTGCCAGCAGCTTGGCTAGCGGGCGCTCCTACGAGCAGTACTTC,CASSLASGRSYEQYF
-,TRBV7-9,TRBD1,TRBJ1-4,TGTGCCAGCAGCCAGTGGACAGGCGTGAATGAAAAACTGTTTTTT,CASSQWTGVNEKLFF
few,TRBV6-5,-,TRBJ2-7,TGTGCCAGCAGTTACTTCGGGACTGAATCCTACGAGCAGTACTTC,CASSYFGTESYEQYF
-,TRBV28,-,TRBJ1-1,TGTGCCAGCAGTTTAACGTTGGGCTGGGCTGAAGCTTTCTTT,CASSLTLGWAEAFF
-,TRBV2,-,TRBJ2-5,TGTGCCAGCAAACAGTTCGCCACGGAGACCCAGTACTTC,CASKQFATETQYF
once,TRBV7-2,TRBD2,TRBJ2-3,TGTGCCAGCAGCAGCGGGGAGACTAGCACAGATACGCAGTATTTT,CASSSGETSTDTQYF
-,TRBV11-1,TRBD1,TRBJ1-1,TGTGCCAGCACCTTCTTCCGAGAGGGGGCAAATGAAGCTTTCTTT,CASTFFREGANEAFF
-,TRBV7-3,-,TRBJ1-1,TGTGCCAGCAGCTTAAGGGCAGAAACTGAAGCTTTCTTT,CASSLRAETEAFF
-,TRBV5-8,TRBD1,TRBJ1-2,TGTGCCAGCAGCTTGGGAGCCGGGACAGGGTCAGTTAGCGGCTACACCTTC,CASSLGAGTGSVSGYTF
-,TRBV5-1,-,TRBJ2-7,TGCGCCAGCAGCCCTTTGCCCTCCTACGAGCAGTACTTC,CASSPLPSYEQYF
-,TRBV5-1,-,TRBJ1-4,TGCGCCAGCAGCGGACAGTTAGGAACTAATGAAAAACTGTTTTTT,CASSGQLGTNEKLFF
-,TRBV18,-,TRBJ1-3,TGTGCCAGCTCACCTCAAAAATCTGGAAACACCATATATTTT,CASSPQKSGNTIYF
-,TRBV12-2,-,TRBJ2-3,TGTGCAAGTCGCTCCCGGGGGACAGCTAAAACAGATACGCAGTATTTT,CASRSRGTAKTDTQYF
few,TRBV7-3,TRBD1,TRBJ2-3,TGTGCCAGCAGTCGACAGGGGACTAGCACAGATACGCAGTATTTT,CASSRQGTSTDTQYF
-,TRBV4-3,-,TRBJ1-6,TGCGCCAGCAGCCAAGTAATTTTCAGGAATTCACCCCTCCACTTT,CASSQVIFRNSPLHF
-,TRBV28,TRBD1,TRBJ1-2,TGTGCCAGCAGTCACCGGGACAGCTATGGCTACACCTTC,CASSHRDSYGYTF
-,TRBV5-6,-,TRBJ1-6,TGTGCCAGCAGCGTAGGATACAGGGTTCGTTCACCCCTCCACTTT,CASSVGYRVRSPLHF
-,TRBV9,TRBD1,TRBJ1-2,TGTGCCAGCAGCGTAGAAGGGACAGGAAAGCGTTGGACCTTC,CASSVEGTGKRWTF
-,TRBV7-2,-,TRBJ2-2,TGTGCCAGCAGCTCCCCGTGGTTGGACACCGGGGAGCTGTTTTTT,CASSSPWLDTGELFF
-,TRBV18,-,TRBJ2-7,TGTGCCAGCTCGGAAATTACTACCGTCGAGCAGTACTTC,CASSEITTVEQYF
-,TRBV12-3/TRBV12-4,-,TRBJ1-2,TGTGCCAGCAATGATCAGGGCCACTATGGCTACACCTTC,CASNDQGHYGYTF
-,TRBV19,TRBD2,TRBJ2-7,TGTGCCAGTAGCCTAGCGGGGTACGAGCAGTACTTC,CASSLAGYEQYF
-,TRBV9,TRBD2,TRBJ2-5,TGTGCCAGCAGCGTTCTAGCGGGAGATTACCAAGAGACCCAGTACTTC,CASSVLAGDYQETQYF
-,TRBV28,TRBD1,TRBJ1-5,TGTGCCAGCAGTTCTGGGACAGGGTTCAATCAGCCCCAGCATTTT,CASSSGTGFNQPQHF
-,TRBV4-3,-,TRBJ2-6,TGCGCCAGCAGCCAAGATCTCTCTTGGGGGGCCAACGTCCTGACTTTC,CASSQDLSWGANVLTF
-,TRBV11-2,-,TRBJ1-1,TGTGCCAGCAGCTTTGATCCAGGGCAAGCTTTCTTT,CASSFDPGQAFF
-,TRBV18,TRBD1,TRBJ2-4,TGTGCCAGCTCACCGGGACAGGGAGGTAACATTCAGTACTTC,CASSPGQGGNIQYF
-,TRBV28,TRBD2,TRBJ2-7,TGTGCCAGCAGTTTTCTCGGGAGGGGCTACGAGCAGTACTTC,CASSFLGRGYEQYF
-,TRBV2,-,TRBJ1-5,TGTGCCAGCAGTGTTACAGGAAATCAGCCCCAGCATTTT,CASSVTGNQPQHF
-,TRBV30,-,TRBJ1-2,TGTGCCTGGAGTCTATCCGAGAACTATGGCTACACCTTC,CAWSLSENYGYTF
-,TRBV5-4,TRBD2,TRBJ2-1,TGTGCCAGCAGCTTTGGACTAGCGGGGGTACAGGGTGAGCAGTTCTTC,CASSFGLAGVQGEQFF
-,TRBV9,TRBD2,TRBJ2-1,TGTGCCAGCAGCGTAACAACTAGCGGGAGCAATGAGCAGTTCTTC,CASSVTTSGSNEQFF
-,TRBV3-1/TRBV3-2,-,TRBJ1-2,TGTGCCAGCAGCCAAGTCGGGCGACTCGGCTACACCTTC,CASSQVGRLGYTF
-,TRBV9,TRBD2,TRBJ2-1,TGTGCCAGCAGCGTCCGACTAGCGGGGGTGAGTGAGCAGTTCTTC,CASSVRLAGVSEQFF
-,TRBV5-4,-,TRBJ2-7,TGTGCCAGCAGCAAGGACAGCTACGAGCAGTACTTC,CASSKDSYEQYF
-,TRBV5-1,TRBD1,TRBJ2-2,TGCGCCAGCAGCTTACGGGGACAGGCAAACACCGGGGAGCTGTTTTTT,CASSLRGQANTGELFF
-,TRBV6-5,-,TRBJ1-2,TGTGCCAGCAGTTATAACCGTAACTATGGCTACACCTTC,CASSYNRNYGYTF